These 16 T cell receptor beta chains came from one sample sequenced in a study of blood T cell repertoires in COVID-19. The method was immunoSEQ multiplex PCR; TCRdb's version includes in-frame clones alone and lacks a portion of them. The sample carries just over 650,000 clones, 90% recorded once. Sequenced input: peripheral blood. These receptors were collected from a woman aged 18-29 years with acute or convalescent COVID-19.

The chain carries TRBV3-1 (or the pseudogene TRBV3-2) and TRBJ1-2; 7 bases agree with TRBD1. This CDR3 has 17 residues. Germline CDR1 is LGHDT and CDR2 is YNNKEL (reference sequence). V dropped 3 bases and J dropped 5; count of bases not matched to a gene: 15. The CDR3 DNA reads as TGTGCCAGCAGCCACTACAAGCTCGGGACAGAATTATATGGCTACACCTTC. It specifies CASSHYKLGTELYGYTF.

This clone has just one count. The chain employs TRBV12-5 and TRBJ1-1, with D perhaps TRBD1 (6 bases). CDR1 is LGHNT and CDR2 is FRNRAP in the germline V gene. V shed 2 bases and J shed 1 base, with 8 bases lying between them. CDR3 size: 14 residues. The CDR3 loop is CASGLIGGNTEAFF. The CDR3 DNA reads as TGTGCTAGTGGTTTGATAGGGGGGAACACTGAAGCTTTCTTT.

The chain uses TRBV7-2 and TRBJ2-7, with 9 bases matching TRBD1. The germline CDR1 and CDR2 sequences are SGHTA and FQGNSA. With 7 bases clipped from V and 6 bases from J, the junction kept 10 bases outside the gene matches. The CDR3 spans 14 residues. The CDR3 loop reads CASTDRDRAGEQYF. The CDR3 DNA sequence: TGTGCCAGCACGGACCGGGACAGGGCAGGCGAGCAGTACTTC.

The CDR3 DNA is TGTGCCAGCAGCTTAGTACTCACAGGCTCTGGAAACACCATATATTTT. Translation gives CASSLVLTGSGNTIYF. This chain joins TRBV7-9 and TRBJ1-3; maybe TRBD1 (5 bases). Trimming stripped 1 base from V and 0 bases from J, with 10 bases between. The length of the CDR3 is 16 residues. Germline lookup yields CDR1 SEHNR and CDR2 FQNEAQ (reference sequence).

The V and J genes are TRBV7-9 and TRBJ1-6; D unclear. Trimming cost V 2 bases and J 10 bases, with 12 bases left between them. The CDR3 is 14 residues long. From germline, CDR1 is SEHNR and CDR2 FQNEAQ (reference sequence). The CDR3 region has the DNA TGTGCCAGCAGCTTATCGGGGTACGGATCACCCCTCCACTTT. Protein sequence: CASSLSGYGSPLHF.

This chain links TRBV6-5 with TRBJ2-7, with D perhaps matching TRBD2 (6 bases). This CDR3 contains 13 residues. Germline CDR1 is MNHEY and CDR2 is SVGAGI. V lost 6 bases and J lost 2, with 11 bases in between. CDR3 DNA sequence: TGTGCCAGCAGGGAGGGGTCAACCTACGAGCAGTACTTC. This codes for CASREGSTYEQYF.

The table lists this clone with a few counts. This chain links TRBV2 with TRBJ2-7, with D possibly TRBD1 on 6 matching bases. V lost 1 base, J lost 6 bases, and 22 bases lay in between. CDR3 length equals 17 residues. Germline V gives CDR1 SNHLY, CDR2 FYNNEI. CDR3: CASSEDAAGAAGFEQYF. The CDR3 DNA reads as TGTGCCAGCAGTGAAGACGCGGCAGGGGCTGCTGGATTCGAGCAGTACTTC.

The CDR3 spells CASSPQGDEKLFF. CDR3 nucleotides: TGTGCCAGCAGCCCCCAGGGGGACGAAAAACTGTTTTTT. The chain links TRBV9 to TRBJ1-4; 7 bases align to TRBD1. The germline gives CDR1 SGDLS, CDR2 YYNGEE. This CDR3 has 13 residues. The ends lost 4 bases at V and 8 bases at J; junction bases unmatched: 5. Based on the CDR3 plus reference TRBV9 and TRBJ1-4, the full variable domain is DSGVTQTPKHLITATGQRVTLRCSPRSGDLSVYWYQQSLDQGLQFLIQYYNGEERAKGNILERFSAQQFPDLHSELNLSSLELGDSALYFCASSPQGDEKLFFGSGTQLSVL.

The gene calls are TRBV5-1 and TRBJ1-1, with 7 bases aligning to TRBD1. V lost 4 bases, J lost 4 bases, and 10 bases stayed unmatched. Germline assignment: CDR1 SGHRS and CDR2 YFSETQ. The CDR3 sequence is 15 residues long. DNA of the CDR3: TGCGCCAGCAGCCCTCAGACAGGGCTAACCACTGAAGCTTTCTTT. Translated, it gives CASSPQTGLTTEAFF. Drawing the rest from reference TRBV5-1 and TRBJ1-1, the complete variable domain is KAGVTQTPRYLIKTRGQQVTLSCSPISGHRSVSWYQQTPGQGLQFLFEYFSETQRNKGNFPGRFSGRQFSNSRSEMNVSTLELGDSALYLCASSPQTGLTTEAFFGQGTRLTVV.

This chain connects TRBV5-8 to TRBJ2-2, with D perhaps TRBD2 (5 bases). V was clipped by 0 bases and J by 4 bases, with 22 bases between them. CDR1 and CDR2 from the germline V gene are SGHTS and YDEGEE. This CDR3 is built from 19 residues. CDR3 coding DNA: TGTGCCAGCAGCTTGGGCCCCGGCTACGTAGCGAGGAGCACCGGGGAGCTGTTTTTT. Translating gives CASSLGPGYVARSTGELFF.

The gene calls are TRBV5-1 and TRBJ1-6, with 9 bases matching TRBD1. The CDR3 contains 17 residues. CDR1 and CDR2 (germline): SGHRS, YFSETQ. V shed 0 bases and J 5 bases; nucleotides not matched to a gene: 6. CDR3 in DNA: TGCGCCAGCAGCTTGGGTATGACAGGGGGAGATAATTCACCCCTCCACTTT. Its protein product is CASSLGMTGGDNSPLHF.

V and J are TRBV7-6 and TRBJ1-2; D call uncertain. Germline-derived CDR1 and CDR2 are SGHVS and FNYEAQ. The V end lost 5 bases, the J end lost 0 bases, and 13 bases lay between the germline ends. CDR3 length: 15 residues. The CDR3 protein is CASSLGDLANYGYTF. The CDR3 bases are TGTGCCAGCAGCCTCGGGGATCTGGCTAACTATGGCTACACCTTC. Full variable domain (outside the CDR3, taken from reference TRBV7-6 and TRBJ1-2): GAGVSQSPRYKVTKRGQDVALRCDPISGHVSLYWYRQALGQGPEFLTYFNYEAQQDKSGLPNDRFSAERPEGSISTLTIQRTEQRDSAMYRCASSLGDLANYGYTFGSGTRLTVV.

This chain joins TRBV5-4 and TRBJ2-1; 15 bases align to TRBD2. The CDR3 spans 15 residues. V gave up 3 bases and J gave up 6 bases; unmatched junction bases: 1. Germline assignment: CDR1 SGHNT and CDR2 YYREEE (reference sequence). The CDR3 loop reads CASSSGLAGGNEQFF. The CDR3 nucleotides read TGTGCCAGCAGCTCGGGACTAGCGGGGGGCAATGAGCAGTTCTTC.

The chain recombines TRBV6-4 with TRBJ2-1; D remains unclear. The V end was cut by 3 bases, the J end by 9 bases, with 15 bases between. Per germline, CDR1 MRHNA and CDR2 SNTAGT. CDR3 length: 14 amino acids. CDR3 DNA: TGTGCCAGCAGTGAGAAGAGTATCGCTAGTGAGCAGTTCTTC. It codes for CASSEKSIASEQFF.

This clone occurred a few times. The chain links TRBV7-3 to TRBJ1-6, with a possible D match to TRBD1 (6 bases). V was trimmed by 5 bases and J by 1 base, leaving 9 bases between them. CDR1 SGHTA and CDR2 FQGTGA come from the germline V gene. The CDR3 is 15 residues long. The DNA of the CDR3 is TGTGCCAGCAGCCCAGGGGCGTCCTATAATTCACCCCTCCACTTT. This sequence encodes CASSPGASYNSPLHF.

The chain recombines TRBV7-9 with TRBJ1-2; TRBD1 is a possible D gene (6 bases). Trimming pared 2 bases from V and 9 bases from J, leaving 16 bases between. The CDR3 runs to 14 residues. CDR1 is SEHNR and CDR2 is FQNEAQ in the germline V gene (reference sequence). The CDR3 DNA reads as TGTGCCAGCAGCTTATCGCGCAGGGGCAGTAGCTACACCTTC. This codes for CASSLSRRGSSYTF.